A single sample gave rise to the 26 T cell receptor beta chains below, sequenced in a study of blood T cell repertoires in COVID-19. The method was immunoSEQ multiplex PCR; TCRdb's version includes in-frame clones alone and lacks a portion of them. The sample lists 150,000 to 170,000 clones, 75% to 95% occurring once. Specimen: peripheral blood. The source of these receptors is a man aged 50-59 years with acute or convalescent COVID-19.

The chain carries TRBV28 and TRBJ2-2, with 9 positions matching TRBD2. Germline CDR1 reads MDHEN; CDR2 reads SYDVKM. With V trimmed by 6 bases and J by 4 bases, 9 bases remained unmatched. The CDR3 consists of 16 residues. Written as DNA, the CDR3 is TGTGCCAGCAGCCTAGGCGGGGGGGCGGGCACCGGGGAGCTGTTTTTT. Encoded protein: CASSLGGGAGTGELFF.

This clone has just one count. At one end, the junction sequence differs from germline, possibly due to a read error. The V gene is TRBV7-7, the J gene TRBJ1-3, with D possibly matching TRBD1 (6 bases). Germline V gene lookup returns CDR1 SSHAT and CDR2 FNYEAQ (reference sequence). The CDR3 is 14 residues long. Here the CDR3 DNA reads TGTGCTAGCAGCCAGGGGTACTCTGGAAACACCATATATTTT. Amino acid sequence: CASSQGYSGNTIYF.

The rearrangement links TRBV4-2 to TRBJ1-5; D gene ambiguous. Trimming stripped 0 bases from V and 3 bases from J, with 6 bases between. The germline CDR1 and CDR2 sequences are LGHNA and YNFKEQ. This CDR3 is 14 amino acids long. The CDR3 region has the DNA TGTGCCAGCAGCCAAGAACAACACAATCAGCCCCAGCATTTT. It codes for CASSQEQHNQPQHF.

This sequence joins TRBV4-1 and TRBJ2-2, with a tentative D call TRBD1 (5 bases). V lost 6 bases and J 2 bases, leaving 10 bases between the germline ends. This CDR3 contains 14 residues. Germline values: CDR1 MGHRA, CDR2 YSYEKL. CDR3 in amino acids: CASSRQPNTGELFF. CDR3 bases: TGCGCCAGCAGTCGACAGCCTAACACCGGGGAGCTGTTTTTT.

This chain links TRBV3-1 (or the pseudogene TRBV3-2) with TRBJ2-3; no definite D call. Trimming removed 0 bases from V and 4 bases from J, with 11 bases in between. The CDR3 has 15 residues. CDR1 and CDR2 (germline): LGHDT, YNNKEL (reference sequence). The CDR3 DNA reads TGTGCCAGCAGCCAAGATCCGAGGCCAGCAGATACGCAGTATTTT. This gives the protein CASSQDPRPADTQYF.

The rearrangement links TRBV4-1 to TRBJ1-5; no reliable D call. CDR3 length: 17 residues. Germline values: CDR1 MGHRA, CDR2 YSYEKL. Trimming removed 3 bases at V and 3 bases at J, with 18 bases between. The DNA for the CDR3 is TGCGCCAGCAGCCATGCCTCGGGGAGGGCACACAATCAGCCCCAGCATTTT. Its protein is CASSHASGRAHNQPQHF.

The chain employs TRBV10-1 and TRBJ2-1; maybe TRBD2 (6 bases). The CDR3 covers 15 residues. V lost 0 bases, J lost 6 bases, and 12 bases lay in between. The germline V gene encodes CDR1 WNHNN and CDR2 SYGVQD (reference sequence). The CDR3 DNA reads as TGCGCCAGCAGTGAGTCGGGGGGTCCACTCAATGAGCAGTTCTTC. The encoded protein is CASSESGGPLNEQFF.

V usage is TRBV27 and J usage is TRBJ2-3; 12 nucleotides align to TRBD2. Germline values: CDR1 MNHEY, CDR2 SMNVEV (reference sequence). With 10 bases clipped from V and 1 base from J, the junction kept 6 bases outside the gene matches. The CDR3 has 15 amino acids. This CDR3 is CATARLAGGTDTQYF. For the CDR3, the DNA is TGTGCCACTGCCCGACTAGCGGGAGGCACAGATACGCAGTATTTT.

This clone was picked up one time. The chain links TRBV10-1 to TRBJ2-7, with 7 bases identical to TRBD1. From germline, CDR1 is WNHNN and CDR2 SYGVQD (reference sequence). The CDR3 spans 14 residues. With V trimmed by 4 bases and J by 6 bases, 9 bases remained unmatched. CDR3 sequence reads: CASSAGTVGGEQYF. The CDR3 DNA sequence: TGCGCCAGCAGTGCGGGGACAGTGGGCGGCGAGCAGTACTTC.

The V and J genes are TRBV7-9 and TRBJ1-2, with D possibly TRBD1 on 6 matching bases. Trimming took 2 bases from V and 0 from J, leaving 16 bases between them. There are 17 residues in the CDR3. CDR1 SEHNR and CDR2 FQNEAQ come from the germline V gene (reference sequence). CDR3 residues: CASSLFPRTATNYGYTF. Written as DNA, the CDR3 is TGTGCCAGCAGCTTATTTCCCCGGACAGCTACTAACTATGGCTACACCTTC.

The gene calls are TRBV30 and TRBJ2-7, with D tentatively TRBD2 (6 bases). V was shortened by 0 bases and J by 0 bases, with 12 bases between the two germline ends. Germline values: CDR1 GTSNPN, CDR2 SVGIG (reference sequence). This CDR3 has 15 amino acids. CDR3 bases: TGTGCCTGGAGTGTGGGGCGGGGCAGCTCCTACGAGCAGTACGTC. It codes for CAWSVGRGSSYEQYV.

The chain is built from TRBV30 and TRBJ1-5; TRBD1 agrees at 9 bases. This CDR3 has 16 residues. Germline V gene data show CDR1 as GTSNPN and CDR2 as SVGIG (reference sequence). The junction had 11 bases not matched to a gene; V was cut back by 5 bases and J by 3 bases. In nucleotides, the CDR3 is TGTGCCTGGGGGTTTTACGGGACAGGGTACAATCAGCCCCAGCATTTT. As protein: CAWGFYGTGYNQPQHF.

This clone has just one count. The chain joins TRBV4-1 to TRBJ2-5; D is perhaps TRBD1 (5 bases). CDR3 length equals 15 residues. Germline V CDR1 and CDR2: MGHRA, YSYEKL. Trimming took 2 bases from V and 3 from J, leaving 13 bases between them. The CDR3 DNA is TGCGCCAGCAGCCAACTAGGGGCGACTGAAGAGACCCAGTACTTC. Amino acids: CASSQLGATEETQYF.

The rearrangement joins TRBV9 to TRBJ2-7, with TRBD2 matching over 12 bases. V shed 0 bases and J 3 bases; nucleotides not matched to a gene: 4. This CDR3 contains 16 residues. Germline V CDR1 and CDR2: SGDLS, YYNGEE. The CDR3 nucleotides are TGTGCCAGCAGCGTAGATTGGACTAGCGGGGTCTACGAGCAGTACTTC. This sequence encodes CASSVDWTSGVYEQYF.

The chain is built from TRBV9 and TRBJ1-1; 10 bases match TRBD1. V was clipped by 2 bases and J by 0 bases; unmatched bases: 7. Germline assignment: CDR1 SGDLS and CDR2 YYNGEE. CDR3 size: 17 residues. The CDR3 loop is CASSVSRDRGLNTEAFF. CDR3 sequence (DNA): TGTGCCAGCAGCGTGTCCCGGGACAGGGGACTGAACACTGAAGCTTTCTTT. The variable domain in full, with the rest retrieved from reference TRBV9 and TRBJ1-1, is DSGVTQTPKHLITATGQRVTLRCSPRSGDLSVYWYQQSLDQGLQFLIQYYNGEERAKGNILERFSAQQFPDLHSELNLSSLELGDSALYFCASSVSRDRGLNTEAFFGQGTRLTVV.

The chain is built from TRBV3-1 (or the pseudogene TRBV3-2) and TRBJ1-5, with a weak D call TRBD1 (5 bases). The ends were cut back, 1 base at V and 2 bases at J, with 12 bases in the middle. The CDR3 has 16 amino acids. The germline gives CDR1 LGHDT, CDR2 YNNKEL (reference sequence). DNA for the CDR3: TGTGCCAGCAGCCAAGCCGCGGGAGGGGGCAATCAGCCCCAGCATTTT. Its translation is CASSQAAGGGNQPQHF.

V is TRBV3-1 (or the pseudogene TRBV3-2) and J is TRBJ2-3, with D possibly TRBD2 on 6 matching bases. Trimming left V 3 bases short and J 9 bases short, with 13 bases between. The germline V gene encodes CDR1 LGHDT and CDR2 YNNKEL (reference sequence). The CDR3 consists of 13 residues. CDR3 residues: CASSHPRGETQYF. CDR3 sequence (DNA): TGTGCCAGCAGCCACCCGCGGGGTGAGACGCAGTATTTT.

This chain links TRBV30 with TRBJ1-2; D possibly corresponds to TRBD1 (6 bases). CDR3 length: 12 residues. Trimming took off 3 bases at V and 3 bases at J, with 8 bases between the two ends. Per the germline V gene, CDR1 is GTSNPN and CDR2 is SVGIG (reference sequence). In DNA form, the CDR3 reads TGTGCCTGGAGCAGGGGCCACTATGGCTACACCTTC. Residues: CAWSRGHYGYTF.

The chain employs TRBV19 and TRBJ1-6; 11 nucleotides agree with TRBD1. The CDR3 length is 14 residues. From germline, CDR1 is LNHDA and CDR2 SQIVND (reference sequence). V shed 6 bases, J shed 10 bases, and the junction held 5 bases outside the gene matches. CDR3 DNA: TGTGCCAGTAGAAGGACAGGGGGCGAGTCACCCCTCCACTTT. Amino acid sequence: CASRRTGGESPLHF.

The chain is built from TRBV10-3 and TRBJ1-4, with 11 positions matching TRBD1. After removal of 4 bases from V and 8 bases from J, the junction contained 6 bases not matched to a gene. Germline CDR1 reads ENHRY; CDR2 reads SYGVKD. The CDR3 loop spans 15 amino acids. The CDR3 here is CAISAGQGALEKLFF. CDR3 nucleotide sequence: TGTGCCATCAGTGCCGGACAGGGGGCTTTGGAAAAACTGTTTTTT.

V usage is TRBV5-5 and J usage is TRBJ1-5, with 8 bases aligning to TRBD1. Per germline, CDR1 SGHKS and CDR2 YYEKEE (reference sequence). This CDR3 contains 15 residues. The ends lost 4 bases at V and 6 bases at J; junction bases unmatched: 9. The CDR3 DNA reads TGTGCCAGCAGCGTACAGGGGGGCCCAAGTCAGCCCCAGCATTTT. It translates to CASSVQGGPSQPQHF.

V is TRBV24-1 and J is TRBJ2-2, with D maybe TRBD1 (6 bases). The CDR3 runs to 15 residues. Per the germline V gene, CDR1 is KGHDR and CDR2 is SFDVKD. V was cut by 7 bases and J by 2 bases, with 13 bases left in between. The DNA for the CDR3 is TGTGCCACCAGACAGGACAGCTCCAACACCGGGGAGCTGTTTTTT. This gives the protein CATRQDSSNTGELFF.

The chain is built from TRBV2 and TRBJ1-3; TRBD1 agrees at 7 bases. V lost 6 bases and J lost 1; bases outside the gene matches: 18. CDR3 length equals 19 residues. Germline CDR1 is SNHLY and CDR2 is FYNNEI. For the CDR3, the DNA is TGTGCCAGCAGCGAAACAGGGGCCATCCCGCAATATTCTGGAAACACCATATATTTT. As protein: CASSETGAIPQYSGNTIYF.

This clone was counted a single time. This chain links TRBV6-5 with TRBJ1-1; D is ambiguous. CDR1 and CDR2 from the germline V gene are MNHEY and SVGAGI. V was trimmed by 2 bases and J by 6 bases, leaving 10 bases between them. This CDR3 has 13 residues. The CDR3 sequence: CASSYLEGSEAFF. The CDR3 region has the DNA TGTGCCAGCAGTTACCTGGAGGGCTCTGAAGCTTTCTTT.

J is TRBJ1-4 and V is TRBV6-5, with D possibly TRBD1 on 6 matching bases. Germline V CDR1 and CDR2: MNHEY, SVGAGI. V dropped 0 bases and J dropped 8 bases, with 7 bases sitting between them. The CDR3 is made up of 13 amino acids. CDR3 sequence (DNA): TGTGCCAGCAGTTACTCGAGGGGGGAAAAACTGTTTTTT. Protein sequence: CASSYSRGEKLFF.

The chain couples TRBV5-8 to TRBJ2-7; TRBD1 aligns across 11 bases. Germline CDR1 reads SGHTS; CDR2 reads YDEGEE. After removal of 1 base from V and 1 base from J, the junction contained 7 bases not matched to a gene. The CDR3 loop spans 17 amino acids. CDR3 sequence reads: CASSLYRTGGFSYEQYF. In DNA form, the CDR3 reads TGTGCCAGCAGCTTGTACCGGACAGGGGGCTTTTCCTACGAGCAGTACTTC.